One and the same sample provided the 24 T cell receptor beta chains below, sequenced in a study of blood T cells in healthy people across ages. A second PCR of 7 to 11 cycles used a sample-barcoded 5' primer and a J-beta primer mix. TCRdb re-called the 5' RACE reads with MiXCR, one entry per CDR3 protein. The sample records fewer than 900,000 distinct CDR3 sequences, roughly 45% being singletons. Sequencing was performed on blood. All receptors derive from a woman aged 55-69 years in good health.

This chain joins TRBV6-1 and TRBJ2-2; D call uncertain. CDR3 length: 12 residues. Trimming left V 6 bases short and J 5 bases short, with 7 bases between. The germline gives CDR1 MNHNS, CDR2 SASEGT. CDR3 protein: CASRSITGELFF. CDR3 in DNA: TGTGCCAGCAGGTCTATTACCGGGGAGCTGTTTTTT.

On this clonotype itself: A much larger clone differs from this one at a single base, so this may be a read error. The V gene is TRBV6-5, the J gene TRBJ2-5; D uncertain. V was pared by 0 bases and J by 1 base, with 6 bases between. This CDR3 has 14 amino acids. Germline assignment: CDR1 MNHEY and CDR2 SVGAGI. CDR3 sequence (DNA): TGTGCCAGCAGTTACTCGGCAGCCCAAGAGACCCAGTACTTC. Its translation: CASSYSAAQETQYF.

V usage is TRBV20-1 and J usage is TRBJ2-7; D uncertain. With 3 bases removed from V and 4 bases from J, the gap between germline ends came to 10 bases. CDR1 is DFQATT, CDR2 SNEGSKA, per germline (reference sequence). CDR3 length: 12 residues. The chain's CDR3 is CSASVGAYEQYF. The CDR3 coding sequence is TGCAGTGCTAGCGTAGGCGCGTACGAGCAGTACTTC.

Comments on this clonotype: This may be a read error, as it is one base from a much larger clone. This CDR3 reads CASSATGGQVDTQYF. Written as DNA, the CDR3 is TGTGCCAGCAGCGCCACCGGTGGGCAAGTAGATACGCAGTATTTT. The chain couples TRBV5-4 to TRBJ2-3; no clear D gene. This CDR3 spans 15 amino acids. Looked up from germline, CDR1 is SGHNT and CDR2 is YYREEE (reference sequence). V was trimmed by 4 bases and J by 5 bases, leaving 17 bases between them.

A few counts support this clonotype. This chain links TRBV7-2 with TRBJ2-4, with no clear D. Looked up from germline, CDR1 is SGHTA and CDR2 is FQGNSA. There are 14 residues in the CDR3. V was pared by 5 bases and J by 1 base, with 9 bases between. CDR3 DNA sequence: TGTGCCAGCAGCCCCCGACCGGCCAAAAACATTCAGTACTTC. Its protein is CASSPRPAKNIQYF. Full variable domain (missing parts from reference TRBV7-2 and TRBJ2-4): GAGVSQSPSNKVTEKGKDVELRCDPISGHTALYWYRQSLGQGLEFLIYFQGNSAPDKSGLPSDRFSAERTGGSVSTLTIQRTQQEDSAVYLCASSPRPAKNIQYFGAGTRLSVL.

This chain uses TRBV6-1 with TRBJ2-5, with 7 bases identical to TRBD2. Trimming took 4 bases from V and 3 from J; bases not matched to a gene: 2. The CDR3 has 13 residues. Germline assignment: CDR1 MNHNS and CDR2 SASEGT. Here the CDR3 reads CASSVSGKETQYF. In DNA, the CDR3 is TGTGCCAGCAGTGTAAGCGGGAAAGAGACCCAGTACTTC.

The CDR3 protein is CSASPTSGGRNEQFF. DNA for the CDR3: TGCAGTGCTAGTCCCACTAGCGGGGGCCGCAATGAGCAGTTCTTC. This chain links TRBV20-1 with TRBJ2-1, with TRBD2 matching 11 bases. Germline V gene sequence: CDR1 DFQATT, CDR2 SNEGSKA (reference sequence). V lost 3 bases and J lost 6; bases outside the gene matches: 7. The CDR3 sequence is 15 residues long.

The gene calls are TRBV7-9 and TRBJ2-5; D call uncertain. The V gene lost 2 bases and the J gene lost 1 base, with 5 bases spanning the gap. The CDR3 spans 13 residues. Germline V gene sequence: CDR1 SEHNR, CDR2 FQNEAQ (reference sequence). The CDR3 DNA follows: TGTGCCAGCAGCTTACAATCCCAAGAGACCCAGTACTTC. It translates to CASSLQSQETQYF.

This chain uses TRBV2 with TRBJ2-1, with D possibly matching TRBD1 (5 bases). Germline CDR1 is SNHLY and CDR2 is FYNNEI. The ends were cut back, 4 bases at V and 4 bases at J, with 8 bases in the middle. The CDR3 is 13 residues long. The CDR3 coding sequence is TGTGCCAGCAGTGTGGGGCCTTACAATGAGCAGTTCTTC. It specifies CASSVGPYNEQFF.

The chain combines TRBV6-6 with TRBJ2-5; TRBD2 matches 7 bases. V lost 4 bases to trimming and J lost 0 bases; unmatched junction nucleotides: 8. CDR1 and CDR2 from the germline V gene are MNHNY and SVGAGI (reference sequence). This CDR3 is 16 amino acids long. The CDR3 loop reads CASSSAVLANQETQYF. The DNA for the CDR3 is TGTGCCAGCAGTTCCGCGGTACTAGCGAACCAAGAGACCCAGTACTTC.

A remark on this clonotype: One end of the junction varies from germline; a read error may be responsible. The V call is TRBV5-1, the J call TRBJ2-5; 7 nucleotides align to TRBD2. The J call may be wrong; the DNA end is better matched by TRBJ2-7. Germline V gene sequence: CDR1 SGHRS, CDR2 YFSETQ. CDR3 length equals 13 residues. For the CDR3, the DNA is TGCGCCGGCAGCGTTGCGGGAGCCTACGAGCAGTACTTC. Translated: CAGSVAGAYEQYF.

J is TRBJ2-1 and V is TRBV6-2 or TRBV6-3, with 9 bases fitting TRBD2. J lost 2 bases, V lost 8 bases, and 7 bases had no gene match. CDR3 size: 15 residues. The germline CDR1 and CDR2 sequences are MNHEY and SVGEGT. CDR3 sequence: CASQRLAVPYNEQFF. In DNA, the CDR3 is TGTGCCAGCCAGAGACTAGCGGTACCCTACAATGAGCAGTTCTTC.

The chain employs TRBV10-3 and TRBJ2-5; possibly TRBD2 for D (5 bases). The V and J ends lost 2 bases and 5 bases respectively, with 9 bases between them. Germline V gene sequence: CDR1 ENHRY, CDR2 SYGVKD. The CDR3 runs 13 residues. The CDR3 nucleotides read TGTGCCATCAGTGAGCCTAAGCGGGAGACCCAGTACTTC. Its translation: CAISEPKRETQYF.

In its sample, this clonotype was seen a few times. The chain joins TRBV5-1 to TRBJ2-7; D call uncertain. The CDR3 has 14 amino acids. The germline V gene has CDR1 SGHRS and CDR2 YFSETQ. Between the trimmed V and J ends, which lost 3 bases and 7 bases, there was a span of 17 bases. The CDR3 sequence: CASSYGRARGEQYF. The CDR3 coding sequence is TGCGCCAGCAGCTATGGAAGAGCGAGAGGTGAGCAGTACTTC.

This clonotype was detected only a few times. CDR3 region: CASSLTRGGLDTQYF. Written as DNA, the CDR3 is TGTGCCAGCAGCTTAACGCGGGGGGGCTTAGATACGCAGTATTTT. The chain couples TRBV7-9 to TRBJ2-3; TRBD2 aligns across 9 bases. CDR3 length: 15 amino acids. Germline assignment: CDR1 SEHNR and CDR2 FQNEAQ (reference sequence). After removal of 2 bases from V and 5 bases from J, the junction contained 5 bases not matched to a gene.

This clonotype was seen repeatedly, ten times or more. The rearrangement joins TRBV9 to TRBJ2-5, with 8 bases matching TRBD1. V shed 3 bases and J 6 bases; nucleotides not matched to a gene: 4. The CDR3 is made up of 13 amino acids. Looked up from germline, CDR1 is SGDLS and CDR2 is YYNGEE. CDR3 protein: CASSGDRMKTQYF. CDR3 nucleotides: TGTGCCAGCAGCGGGGACAGGATGAAGACCCAGTACTTC.

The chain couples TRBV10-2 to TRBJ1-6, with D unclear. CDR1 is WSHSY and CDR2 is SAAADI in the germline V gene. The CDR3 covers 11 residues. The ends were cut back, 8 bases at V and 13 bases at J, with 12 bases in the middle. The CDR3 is CASGEENPLHF. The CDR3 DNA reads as TGCGCCAGCGGGGAGGAAAACCCCCTCCACTTT.

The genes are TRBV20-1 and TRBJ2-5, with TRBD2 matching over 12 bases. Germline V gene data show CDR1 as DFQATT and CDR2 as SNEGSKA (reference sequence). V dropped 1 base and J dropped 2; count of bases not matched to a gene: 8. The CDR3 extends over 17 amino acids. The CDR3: CSARGALAGGQQETQYF. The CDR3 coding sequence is TGCAGTGCTAGAGGGGCCCTAGCGGGAGGGCAGCAAGAGACCCAGTACTTC.

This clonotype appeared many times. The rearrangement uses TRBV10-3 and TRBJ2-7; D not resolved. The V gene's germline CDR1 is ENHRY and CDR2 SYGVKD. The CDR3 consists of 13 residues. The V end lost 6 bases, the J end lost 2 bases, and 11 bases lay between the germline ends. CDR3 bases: TGTGCCATCAGCAAGGGCACGACCTACGAGCAGTACTTC. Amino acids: CAISKGTTYEQYF.

CDR3 sequence: CASSWREINRNEQFF. The CDR3 DNA follows: TGTGCCAGCAGCTGGCGGGAGATTAACAGGAATGAGCAGTTCTTC. This sequence joins TRBV9 and TRBJ2-1; 7 bases line up with TRBD2. The length of the CDR3 is 15 residues. The V and J ends lost 4 bases and 7 bases, in that order; junction bases with no gene match: 11. Germline V gene lookup returns CDR1 SGDLS and CDR2 YYNGEE.

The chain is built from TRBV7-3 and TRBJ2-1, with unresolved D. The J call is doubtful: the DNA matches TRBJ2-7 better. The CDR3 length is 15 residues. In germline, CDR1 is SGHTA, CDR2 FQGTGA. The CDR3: CASSPAPSSYNEQYF. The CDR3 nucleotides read TGTGCCAGCAGCCCAGCCCCCTCGTCCTACAATGAGCAGTACTTC.

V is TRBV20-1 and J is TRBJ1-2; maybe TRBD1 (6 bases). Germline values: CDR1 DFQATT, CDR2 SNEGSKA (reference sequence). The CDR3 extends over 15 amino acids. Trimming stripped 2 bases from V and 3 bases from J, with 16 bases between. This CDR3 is CSARRPRGRDYGYTF. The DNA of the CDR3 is TGCAGTGCTAGACGGCCCAGGGGACGGGACTATGGCTACACCTTC.

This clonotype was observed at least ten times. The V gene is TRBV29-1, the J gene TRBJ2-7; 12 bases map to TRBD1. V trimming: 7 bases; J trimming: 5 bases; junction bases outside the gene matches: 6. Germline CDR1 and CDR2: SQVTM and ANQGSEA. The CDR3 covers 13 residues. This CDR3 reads CSAWDRGRDEQYF. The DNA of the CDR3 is TGCAGCGCCTGGGACAGGGGGCGGGACGAGCAGTACTTC.

CDR3 nucleotide sequence: TGCAGCGTTGAGGACGGGTATGAAGAAGGCTACACCTTC. Encoded protein: CSVEDGYEEGYTF. J is TRBJ1-2 and V is TRBV29-1; D gene unclear. CDR3 size: 13 residues. V was clipped by 3 bases and J by 8 bases, with 16 bases between them. Germline CDR1 reads SQVTM; CDR2 reads ANQGSEA.